The entry below describes one T cell receptor beta chain. What it binds is unknown. These data originate in a study of shared clonotypes between healthy human individuals. Study background: Per donor, three plates held CD4 naive cells, three held CD4 memory, two held CD8 naive and one held CD8 memory.

The data were produced by immunoSEQ multiplex PCR, yet TCRdb's version contains in-frame clones alone and is incomplete. The sample has approximately 2.5 million clones, over 85% seen once. Germline V gene sequence: CDR1 LNHDA, CDR2 SQIVND (reference sequence). This CDR3 spans 15 amino acids. V gave up 1 base and J gave up 7 bases, with 16 bases separating them. Study-level results: Estimated richness was generally greater in naive than memory subsets. When naive CD4 clonotypes were compared across several donors, around 4.6% were shared. Only blood was sampled; tissue repertoires likely differ.

The sequence came from a man aged 18-30 years in good health. Some clones in this sample may be carry-over from other donors' samples. Sequencing input: naive CD4+ T cells from PBMCs. Noted subset: CD45RA+ positively selected. This chain links TRBV19 with TRBJ1-2; D not resolved. CDR3 in DNA: TGTGCCAGTAGTATAGGCGGCCAGCCGTTGAGTGGCTACACCTTC. Protein: CASSIGGQPLSGYTF. The full variable domain, with the rest looked up from reference TRBV19 and TRBJ1-2, is DGGITQSPKYLFRKEGQNVTLSCEQNLNHDAMYWYRQDPGQGLRLIYYSQIVNDFQKGDIAEGYSVSREKKESFPLTVTSAQKNPTAFYLCASSIGGQPLSGYTFGSGTRLTVV.